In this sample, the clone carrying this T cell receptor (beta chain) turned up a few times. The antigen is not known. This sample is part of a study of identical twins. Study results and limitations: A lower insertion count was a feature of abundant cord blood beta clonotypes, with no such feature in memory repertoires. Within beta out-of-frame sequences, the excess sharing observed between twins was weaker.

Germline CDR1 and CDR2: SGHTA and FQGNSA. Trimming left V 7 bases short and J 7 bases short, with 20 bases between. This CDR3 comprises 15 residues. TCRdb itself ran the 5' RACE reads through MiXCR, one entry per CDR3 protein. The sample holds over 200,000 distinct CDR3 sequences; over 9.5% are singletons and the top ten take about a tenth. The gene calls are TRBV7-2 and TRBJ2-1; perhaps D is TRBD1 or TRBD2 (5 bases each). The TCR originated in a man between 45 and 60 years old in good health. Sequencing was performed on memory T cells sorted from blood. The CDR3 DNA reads TGTGCCAGCAACTACGAGGGGCGCCGGGAAAATGAGCAGTTCTTC. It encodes CASNYEGRRENEQFF.